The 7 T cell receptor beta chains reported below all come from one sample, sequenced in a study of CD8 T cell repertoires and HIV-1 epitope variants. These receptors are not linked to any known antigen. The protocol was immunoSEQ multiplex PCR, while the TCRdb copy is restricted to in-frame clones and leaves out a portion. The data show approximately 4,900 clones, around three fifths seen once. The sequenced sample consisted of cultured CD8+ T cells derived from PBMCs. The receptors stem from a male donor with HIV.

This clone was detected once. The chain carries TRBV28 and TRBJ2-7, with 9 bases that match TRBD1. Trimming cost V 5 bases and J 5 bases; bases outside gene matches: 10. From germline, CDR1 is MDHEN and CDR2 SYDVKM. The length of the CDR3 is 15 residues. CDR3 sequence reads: CASSAPGTGNHEQYF. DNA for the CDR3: TGTGCCAGCAGTGCCCCCGGGACAGGGAACCACGAGCAGTACTTC.

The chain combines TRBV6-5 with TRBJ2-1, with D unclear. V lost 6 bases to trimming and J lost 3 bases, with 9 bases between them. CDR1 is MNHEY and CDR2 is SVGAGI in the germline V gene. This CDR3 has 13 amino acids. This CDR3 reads CASSYGRYNEQFF. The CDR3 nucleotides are TGTGCCAGCAGCTATGGCCGCTACAATGAGCAGTTCTTC.

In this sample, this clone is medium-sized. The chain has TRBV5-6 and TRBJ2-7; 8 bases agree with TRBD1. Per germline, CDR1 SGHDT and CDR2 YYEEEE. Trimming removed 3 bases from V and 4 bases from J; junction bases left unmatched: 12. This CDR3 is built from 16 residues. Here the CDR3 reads CASSWQSTRGLYEQYF. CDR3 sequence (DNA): TGTGCCAGCAGCTGGCAGTCGACCAGGGGGCTATACGAGCAGTACTTC.

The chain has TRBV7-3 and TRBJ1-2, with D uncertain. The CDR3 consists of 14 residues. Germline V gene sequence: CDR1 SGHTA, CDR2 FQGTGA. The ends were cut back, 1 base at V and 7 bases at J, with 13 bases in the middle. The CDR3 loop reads CASSLNPSKGGYTF. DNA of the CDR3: TGTGCCAGCAGCTTAAATCCATCGAAGGGTGGCTACACCTTC.

The CDR3 nucleotides are TGTGCCAGCAGCTTATGGCGTTCTGGAAACACCATATATTTT. Protein: CASSLWRSGNTIYF. The chain joins TRBV5-4 to TRBJ1-3; D is unclear. Per germline, CDR1 SGHNT and CDR2 YYREEE (reference sequence). This CDR3 is 14 amino acids long. With 2 bases removed from V and 1 base from J, the gap between germline ends came to 7 bases.

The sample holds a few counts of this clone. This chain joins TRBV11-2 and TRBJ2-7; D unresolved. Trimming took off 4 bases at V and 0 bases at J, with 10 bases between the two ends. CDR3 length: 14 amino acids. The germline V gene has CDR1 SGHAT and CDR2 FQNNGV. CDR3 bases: TGTGCCAGCAGCTCTGCAGACATCTCCTACGAGCAGTACTTC. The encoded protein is CASSSADISYEQYF.

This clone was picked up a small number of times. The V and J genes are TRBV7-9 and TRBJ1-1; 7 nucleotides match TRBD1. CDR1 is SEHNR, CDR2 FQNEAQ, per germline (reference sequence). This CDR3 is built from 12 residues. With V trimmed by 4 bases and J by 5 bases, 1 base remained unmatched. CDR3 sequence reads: CASSYRGTEAFF. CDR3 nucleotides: TGTGCCAGCAGCTACAGGGGAACTGAAGCTTTCTTT.